This T cell receptor beta chain was captured in a study of cytomegalovirus exposure and HLA in healthy donors. From germline, CDR1 is LNHNV and CDR2 YYDKDF (reference sequence). V trimming: 2 bases; J trimming: 3 bases; junction bases outside the gene matches: 4. This CDR3 contains 15 residues. Sequencing used immunoSEQ multiplex PCR; TCRdb keeps in-frame clones, though not all of them. Among hundreds of thousands of clones, roughly 90% were seen once, and the ten largest hold about 12%. V gene TRBV15 combines with J gene TRBJ1-5; 7 nucleotides match TRBD1. Sequenced material: PBMCs. The receptor comes from a man aged 18 to 30 in good health and CMV-seropositive. The DNA for the CDR3 is TGTGCCACCAGCAGAACTACAGGGGCCAATCAGCCCCAGCATTTT. Translating it yields CATSRTTGANQPQHF. Variable domain in full (rest from reference TRBV15 and TRBJ1-5): DAMVIQNPRYQVTQFGKPVTLSCSQTLNHNVMYWYQQKSSQAPKLLFHYYDKDFNNEADTPDNFQSRRPNTSFCFLDIRSPGLGDTAMYLCATSRTTGANQPQHFGDGTRLSIL.